What follows are 19 T cell receptor beta chains derived from one specimen sequenced in a study of CD8+ T cells in alopecia areata. Once RNA had been extracted, it was reverse transcribed into cDNA to act as the sequencing template. Using immunoSEQ multiplex PCR, the repertoire was profiled, and TCRdb retains in-frame clones only, with some absent. The sample holds 55,000 to 65,000 clones, roughly 46% seen once. What was sequenced was NKG2D-low CD8+ T cells sorted from blood. All receptors derive from a human donor with alopecia areata.

In this sample, this clone turned up once. The chain carries TRBV5-1 and TRBJ2-7, with no clear D. This CDR3 is 14 amino acids long. The germline V and J ends were trimmed by 0 bases and 4 bases, with 11 bases remaining between them. Germline V gene lookup returns CDR1 SGHRS and CDR2 YFSETQ. The CDR3 spells CASSLEGYQYEQYF. CDR3 coding DNA: TGCGCCAGCAGCTTGGAAGGCTACCAATACGAGCAGTACTTC.

This rearrangement joins TRBV28 to TRBJ2-1, with D perhaps TRBD1 (5 bases). V lost 2 bases to trimming and J lost 5 bases, with 19 bases between them. CDR3 size: 17 residues. CDR1 MDHEN and CDR2 SYDVKM come from the germline V gene. CDR3 nucleotide sequence: TGTGCCAGCAGTTTAGAGGACACGAATCTGTGGCACAATGAGCAGTTCTTC. Its translation: CASSLEDTNLWHNEQFF. Looking up the rest from reference TRBV28 and TRBJ2-1 gives the full variable domain: DVKVTQSSRYLVKRTGEKVFLECVQDMDHENMFWYRQDPGLGLRLIYFSYDVKMKEKGDIPEGYSVSREKKERFSLILESASTNQTSMYLCASSLEDTNLWHNEQFFGPGTRLTVL.

The rearrangement joins TRBV2 to TRBJ1-5; a possible D gene is TRBD1 (6 bases). CDR3 length equals 15 residues. Trimming shortened V by 6 bases and J by 2 bases, and 14 bases separated the two germline ends. The germline CDR1 and CDR2 sequences are SNHLY and FYNNEI. The CDR3 nucleotides read TGTGCCAGCAGGCGGGACTCAGGGGGCAATCAGCCCCAGCATTTT. Translated, it gives CASRRDSGGNQPQHF.

V and J are TRBV2 and TRBJ1-3; no firm D call. Germline lookup yields CDR1 SNHLY and CDR2 FYNNEI. The CDR3 has 12 amino acids. V gave up 7 bases and J gave up 7 bases, with 11 bases separating them. The CDR3 region is CASTNTGNTIYF. In DNA form, the CDR3 reads TGTGCCAGCACCAACACGGGTAACACCATATATTTT.

The chain is built from TRBV29-1 and TRBJ2-7, with D possibly TRBD1 on 6 matching bases. V dropped 3 bases and J dropped 4 bases, with 13 bases sitting between them. This CDR3 spans 13 amino acids. CDR1 SQVTM and CDR2 ANQGSEA come from the germline V gene. CDR3 in DNA: TGCAGCGTTGATTCAGGGGAGTTTTACGAGCAGTACTTC. Translating it yields CSVDSGEFYEQYF.

This clone was counted a few times. The chain is built from TRBV4-1 and TRBJ2-7, with 9 bases matching TRBD1. Germline values: CDR1 MGHRA, CDR2 YSYEKL. CDR3 length: 14 amino acids. The junction had 5 bases not matched to a gene; V was cut back by 4 bases and J by 4 bases. The DNA for the CDR3 is TGCGCCAGCAGCCCGAGACAGGGGGAATACGAGCAGTACTTC. The encoded protein is CASSPRQGEYEQYF.

The chain employs TRBV9 and TRBJ2-7; TRBD2 aligns across 11 bases. Per the germline V gene, CDR1 is SGDLS and CDR2 is YYNGEE. The V gene end was trimmed by 3 bases and the J gene end by 3 bases; junction bases not matched to a gene: 2. The CDR3 contains 14 residues. The CDR3: CASSAGTSGYEQYF. DNA of the CDR3: TGTGCCAGCAGCGCCGGGACTAGCGGCTACGAGCAGTACTTC.

A few counts support this clone. The chain uses TRBV5-1 and TRBJ2-7, with D perhaps TRBD1 (5 bases). The CDR3 extends over 14 amino acids. The germline CDR1 and CDR2 sequences are SGHRS and YFSETQ. With 4 bases removed from V and 3 bases from J, the gap between germline ends came to 14 bases. CDR3 sequence: CASSPVQAFYEQYF. As DNA, the CDR3 is TGCGCCAGCAGCCCCGTACAGGCCTTCTACGAGCAGTACTTC. The entire variable domain, with the rest obtained from reference TRBV5-1 and TRBJ2-7, is as follows: KAGVTQTPRYLIKTRGQQVTLSCSPISGHRSVSWYQQTPGQGLQFLFEYFSETQRNKGNFPGRFSGRQFSNSRSEMNVSTLELGDSALYLCASSPVQAFYEQYFGPGTRLTVT.

This chain links TRBV30 with TRBJ2-7, with D unresolved. Germline lookup yields CDR1 GTSNPN and CDR2 SVGIG (reference sequence). Trimming shortened V by 2 bases and J by 0 bases, and 5 bases separated the two germline ends. CDR3 length equals 12 residues. CDR3 sequence: CAWSTLSYEQYF. As DNA, the CDR3 is TGTGCCTGGAGTACCCTCTCCTACGAGCAGTACTTC.

This chain links TRBV5-6 with TRBJ2-1; possibly TRBD2 for D (6 bases). V shed 5 bases and J shed 3 bases, with 12 bases lying between them. Germline loops: CDR1 SGHDT, CDR2 YYEEEE. CDR3 length equals 14 residues. The CDR3 DNA reads TGTGCCAGCAGTCCTCGGACTAACTACAATGAGCAGTTCTTC. It yields the protein CASSPRTNYNEQFF.

V and J are TRBV28 and TRBJ2-2; D tentatively fits TRBD1 or TRBD2 (5 bases each). Germline loops: CDR1 MDHEN, CDR2 SYDVKM. This CDR3 contains 15 residues. Trimming left V 6 bases short and J 1 base short, with 12 bases between. The CDR3 region has the DNA TGTGCCAGCAGGAGAGGGACGGGGAACACCGGGGAGCTGTTTTTT. It is translated as CASRRGTGNTGELFF.

V is TRBV4-3 and J is TRBJ1-1; TRBD1 aligns across 8 bases. V lost 1 base, J lost 3 bases, and 7 bases stayed unmatched. The CDR3 contains 16 residues. The germline gives CDR1 LGHNA, CDR2 YSLEER. DNA for the CDR3: TGCGCCAGCAGCCAAGCGTTTGAACAGGGGGACACTGAAGCTTTCTTT. Protein: CASSQAFEQGDTEAFF.

This clone was observed a handful of times. The chain is built from TRBV5-1 and TRBJ2-7, with D hard to call. With 4 bases removed from V and 1 base from J, the gap between germline ends came to 3 bases. The CDR3 totals 11 residues. Per germline, CDR1 SGHRS and CDR2 YFSETQ. The CDR3 nucleotides read TGCGCCAGCAGCACTTCCTACGAGCAGTACTTC. This codes for CASSTSYEQYF.

V and J are TRBV4-1 and TRBJ1-2; D is uncertain. The germline gives CDR1 MGHRA, CDR2 YSYEKL. Trimming shortened V by 4 bases and J by 2 bases, and 14 bases separated the two germline ends. The CDR3 is made up of 15 amino acids. The CDR3 DNA follows: TGCGCCAGCAGCCTCCGGATGACGGGGAACTATGGCTACACCTTC. It specifies CASSLRMTGNYGYTF.

The rearrangement joins TRBV7-3 to TRBJ2-3, with 11 bases matching TRBD2. The CDR3 contains 15 residues. Trimming at V came to 6 bases and at J to 5 bases, leaving 7 bases not matched to a gene. Germline-derived CDR1 and CDR2 are SGHTA and FQGTGA. CDR3 bases: TGTGCCAGCAGTTTTAGCGGGGGGGCCGGAGATACGCAGTATTTT. Encoded protein: CASSFSGGAGDTQYF.

The chain is built from TRBV28 and TRBJ1-1; no definite D call. CDR1 is MDHEN, CDR2 SYDVKM, per germline. The CDR3 is made up of 12 amino acids. Trimming took off 6 bases at V and 9 bases at J, with 14 bases between the two ends. The CDR3 region has the DNA TGTGCCAGCAGAAGGAGGGTTCGGCAAGCTTTCTTT. Protein sequence: CASRRRVRQAFF.

V and J are TRBV7-9 and TRBJ2-7; D is undetermined. The CDR3 has 12 residues. The V gene's germline CDR1 is SEHNR and CDR2 FQNEAQ (reference sequence). V was cut by 1 base and J by 0 bases, with 1 base left in between. In DNA form, the CDR3 reads TGTGCCAGCAGCTTAGGCTCCTACGAGCAGTACTTC. Translating it yields CASSLGSYEQYF.

The CDR3 loop reads CASSLSGVYGYTF. CDR3 nucleotides: TGTGCCAGCAGTTTAAGCGGTGTCTATGGCTACACCTTC. The chain links TRBV27 to TRBJ1-2; D unclear. Deletions cut 2 bases from V and 4 bases from J, with 8 bases between. The CDR3 spans 13 residues. Germline V gene data show CDR1 as MNHEY and CDR2 as SMNVEV (reference sequence).

J is TRBJ2-1 and V is TRBV4-3, with D tentatively TRBD2 (6 bases). Germline loops: CDR1 LGHNA, CDR2 YSLEER. The CDR3 consists of 14 residues. Deletions cut 1 base from V and 10 bases from J, with 14 bases between. In DNA, the CDR3 is TGCGCCAGCAGCCAAGGGACTACCTCCGTCGAGCAGTTCTTC. The encoded protein is CASSQGTTSVEQFF.